The present entry profiles one T cell receptor beta chain with its context. Its specificity is not known. PCR primers comprised 60 Vbeta and 13 Jbeta primers. Produced via immunoSEQ multiplex PCR; TCRdb's table is partial and in-frame only. The data contain roughly 140,000 clones, over 80% of them seen just once; the ten biggest clones take up 0.95% to 1.5%. Healthy individuals who donated bone marrow served as the donors. The source of the sample is a study of cytomegalovirus exposure and HLA in healthy donors. CDR3 length equals 14 residues. From germline, CDR1 is SQVTM and CDR2 ANQGSEA. V was pared by 7 bases and J by 7 bases, with 9 bases of the junction left unmatched. General study findings and limits: When analyzed later, the rates of TCR association showed variation by HLA locus, with DRB1 the most and HLA-C the fewest. CMV serostatus was the sole immune exposure information available.

The J gene is TRBJ1-4, the V gene TRBV29-1, with 10 bases lining up with TRBD1. The source of this sequence is a female donor in good health and CMV-seronegative. The sample taken for sequencing was PBMCs. CDR3 sequence: CSGPPGQGSEKLFF. CDR3 DNA: TGCAGCGGACCCCCGGGACAGGGGAGTGAAAAACTGTTTTTT.